These 30 T cell receptor beta chains were sequenced from one sample in a study of blood T cell repertoires in COVID-19. Repertoires were generated with immunoSEQ multiplex PCR, while TCRdb's copy carries only in-frame clones and drops some. Of a few hundred thousand clones in the sample, 89% were seen once. The sequenced material came from PBMCs or T cells enriched from blood (not recorded which). These receptor sequences come from a young woman who had recovered from COVID-19.

J is TRBJ1-1 and V is TRBV3-1 (or the pseudogene TRBV3-2); D call uncertain. V gave up 0 bases and J gave up 8 bases, with 13 bases separating them. The CDR3 has 14 residues. Germline CDR1 and CDR2: LGHDT and YNNKEL (reference sequence). The CDR3 nucleotides are TGTGCCAGCAGCCAAGACGGTGGTCGGAGCGAAGCTTTCTTT. Protein product: CASSQDGGRSEAFF.

DNA of the CDR3: TGTGCCGTTCGCGGGGTCAAAAACATTCAGTACTTC. This encodes CAVRGVKNIQYF. The J gene is TRBJ2-4, the V gene TRBV6-5; perhaps TRBD2 as D (6 bases). V lost 11 bases and J lost 3, with 11 bases in between. This CDR3 spans 12 amino acids. Germline CDR1 and CDR2: MNHEY and SVGAGI.

V and J are TRBV7-9 and TRBJ2-5; TRBD1 agrees at 8 bases. This CDR3 spans 16 amino acids. V lost 5 bases, J lost 8 bases, and 16 bases stayed unmatched. Germline V CDR1 and CDR2: SEHNR, FQNEAQ (reference sequence). In DNA form, the CDR3 reads TGTGCCAGCAGCGGGGGGACAGGAGTTACAAGAGGAACCCAGTACTTC. It yields the protein CASSGGTGVTRGTQYF.

This chain connects TRBV28 to TRBJ1-1, with unresolved D. V lost 9 bases and J 1 base, leaving 6 bases between the germline ends. The V gene's germline CDR1 is MDHEN and CDR2 SYDVKM. The CDR3 extends over 11 amino acids. CDR3 protein: CASTENTEAFF. The CDR3 nucleotides are TGTGCCAGTACAGAGAACACTGAAGCTTTCTTT.

This clone appeared once. The CDR3 here is CATSRTGTSGAQETQYF. The CDR3 bases are TGTGCCACCAGCAGAACCGGGACTAGCGGGGCACAAGAGACCCAGTACTTC. The chain carries TRBV15 and TRBJ2-5; 13 bases align to TRBD2. Trimming cost V 2 bases and J 2 bases; bases outside gene matches: 5. CDR1 is LNHNV and CDR2 is YYDKDF in the germline V gene (reference sequence). The CDR3 spans 17 residues. The full variable domain, its missing parts supplied by reference TRBV15 and TRBJ2-5, is DAMVIQNPRYQVTQFGKPVTLSCSQTLNHNVMYWYQQKSSQAPKLLFHYYDKDFNNEADTPDNFQSRRPNTSFCFLDIRSPGLGDTAMYLCATSRTGTSGAQETQYFGPGTRLLVL.

In its sample, this clone was seen a few times. This rearrangement joins TRBV29-1 to TRBJ1-3; 10 bases are shared with TRBD1. Germline CDR1 is SQVTM and CDR2 is ANQGSEA. CDR3 length: 15 amino acids. With V trimmed by 7 bases and J by 4 bases, 10 bases remained unmatched. The CDR3: CSASKGTGAGNTIYF. CDR3 bases: TGCAGCGCTTCAAAGGGGACAGGGGCCGGAAACACCATATATTTT.

The chain combines TRBV5-8 with TRBJ1-5; 9 bases are a match to TRBD1. CDR1 is SGHTS and CDR2 is YDEGEE in the germline V gene. V dropped 4 bases and J dropped 4; count of bases not matched to a gene: 6. There are 15 residues in the CDR3. CDR3: CASSPGQGVNQPQHF. Here the CDR3 DNA reads TGTGCCAGCAGCCCGGGACAGGGAGTTAATCAGCCCCAGCATTTT.

The chain couples TRBV10-3 to TRBJ2-1; 9 bases agree with TRBD2. Germline CDR1 and CDR2: ENHRY and SYGVKD. J lost 1 base, V lost 0 bases, and 1 base had no gene match. The CDR3 is 16 residues long. The CDR3 spells CAISESLAGSYNEQFF. CDR3 coding DNA: TGTGCCATCAGTGAGTCCCTAGCGGGATCCTACAATGAGCAGTTCTTC.

This clone has more than one count but fewer than ten. The chain joins TRBV28 to TRBJ1-1; 7 bases are shared with TRBD1. The V segment lost 5 bases and the J segment 4 bases; nucleotides outside the gene matches: 16. The CDR3 runs to 17 residues. Per the germline V gene, CDR1 is MDHEN and CDR2 is SYDVKM. This chain's CDR3 is CASSPGGQRIWGTEAFF. The CDR3 coding sequence is TGTGCCAGCAGTCCTGGGGGACAGCGGATTTGGGGCACTGAAGCTTTCTTT.

The genes are TRBV6-5 and TRBJ2-7, with D maybe TRBD2 (6 bases). Trimming removed 2 bases at V and 2 bases at J, with 16 bases between. CDR3 length: 16 amino acids. Germline lookup yields CDR1 MNHEY and CDR2 SVGAGI. The CDR3 is CASSYTGGASPYEQYF. CDR3 in DNA: TGTGCCAGCAGTTACACCGGCGGGGCCTCGCCCTACGAGCAGTACTTC.

J is TRBJ1-3 and V is TRBV9, with D possibly matching TRBD1 (6 bases). This CDR3 has 15 amino acids. Germline V lookup: CDR1 SGDLS, CDR2 YYNGEE. The ends were cut back, 5 bases at V and 3 bases at J, with 15 bases in the middle. CDR3 region: CASRQGAAIGNTIYF. The CDR3 DNA reads TGTGCCAGCAGACAGGGAGCAGCCATTGGAAACACCATATATTTT. Full variable domain (rest looked up from reference TRBV9 and TRBJ1-3): DSGVTQTPKHLITATGQRVTLRCSPRSGDLSVYWYQQSLDQGLQFLIQYYNGEERAKGNILERFSAQQFPDLHSELNLSSLELGDSALYFCASRQGAAIGNTIYFGEGSWLTVV.

The CDR3 DNA is TGTGCCAGCACCGCAGTCAAGACAGGGGGCAGTGGCTACACCTTC. Its protein is CASTAVKTGGSGYTF. The chain combines TRBV27 with TRBJ1-2; 10 bases map to TRBD1. J gave up 7 bases and V 7 bases, and 12 bases lay outside the gene matches. This CDR3 region has 15 residues. Looked up from germline, CDR1 is MNHEY and CDR2 is SMNVEV (reference sequence).

In this sample, this clone turned up once. The gene calls are TRBV13 and TRBJ2-5, with 15 positions matching TRBD2. Trimming at V came to 5 bases and at J to 5 bases, leaving 6 bases not matched to a gene. The CDR3 is made up of 16 amino acids. Germline V gene lookup returns CDR1 PRHDT and CDR2 FYEKMQ (reference sequence). The CDR3 DNA sequence: TGTGCCAGCAGCGCCCGGACTAGCGGGGGGGCGGAGACCCAGTACTTC. Amino acids: CASSARTSGGAETQYF.

This clone was observed a handful of times. Written as DNA, the CDR3 is TGTGCCAGCAGCTCTCCGGGACTAGCGGCTCATAGCACAGATACGCAGTATTTT. This encodes CASSSPGLAAHSTDTQYF. The rearrangement joins TRBV7-8 to TRBJ2-3, with TRBD2 matching over 11 bases. CDR3 length equals 18 residues. Losses at the gene ends were 4 bases for V and 0 bases for J; bases not matched to a gene: 9. Germline CDR1 and CDR2: SGHVS and FQNEAQ.

CDR3 loop: CASSQSEESENTEAFF. Here the CDR3 DNA reads TGCGCCAGCAGTCAATCGGAGGAGTCGGAGAACACTGAAGCTTTCTTT. This sequence joins TRBV23-1 and TRBJ1-1; D gene uncertain. TRBV23-1 is flagged as an ORF with uncertain function. The CDR3 has 16 residues. With 0 bases removed from V and 1 base from J, the gap between germline ends came to 12 bases.

V is TRBV27 and J is TRBJ2-1, with 10 nucleotides matching TRBD2. Trimming took 5 bases from V and 7 from J; bases not matched to a gene: 11. This CDR3 region has 16 residues. The germline CDR1 and CDR2 sequences are MNHEY and SMNVEV (reference sequence). CDR3 nucleotide sequence: TGTGCCAGCAGTCGCCAAGCGGGGGGGCTGCGTAATGAGCAGTTCTTC. It specifies CASSRQAGGLRNEQFF.

This chain joins TRBV3-1 (or the pseudogene TRBV3-2) and TRBJ1-2, with TRBD1 matching 7 bases. V lost 3 bases to trimming and J lost 0 bases; unmatched junction nucleotides: 7. The CDR3 is 16 residues long. CDR1 LGHDT and CDR2 YNNKEL come from the germline V gene (reference sequence). CDR3 DNA: TGTGCCAGCAGCCACCACGACAGGGCAGCTAACTATGGCTACACCTTC. Translating gives CASSHHDRAANYGYTF.

This chain links TRBV10-3 with TRBJ1-4, with 8 positions matching TRBD1. Germline lookup yields CDR1 ENHRY and CDR2 SYGVKD. The CDR3 spans 16 residues. J was trimmed by 0 bases and V by 10 bases; bases with no gene match: 10. This CDR3 is CATQPGTGTTNEKLFF. The CDR3 DNA reads TGTGCCACCCAGCCCGGGACAGGAACAACTAATGAAAAACTGTTTTTT.

The rearrangement links TRBV18 to TRBJ2-2; 10 bases agree with TRBD2. This CDR3 has 19 amino acids. J lost 2 bases, V lost 3 bases, and 12 bases had no gene match. Germline-derived CDR1 and CDR2 are KGHSH and LQKENI. CDR3 protein: CASSPRRVSGRTNTGELFF. In DNA form, the CDR3 reads TGTGCCAGCTCACCTCGCAGGGTTAGCGGGAGGACCAACACCGGGGAGCTGTTTTTT. Using reference TRBV18 and TRBJ2-2 for the parts outside the CDR3, the full variable domain is NAGVMQNPRHLVRRRGQEARLRCSPMKGHSHVYWYRQLPEEGLKFMVYLQKENIIDESGMPKERFSAEFPKEGPSILRIQQVVRGDSAAYFCASSPRRVSGRTNTGELFFGEGSRLTVL.

This chain connects TRBV24-1 to TRBJ1-5, with a tentative D call TRBD1 (5 bases). Trimming took off 1 base at V and 4 bases at J, with 7 bases between the two ends. The CDR3 totals 14 residues. Germline CDR1 KGHDR, CDR2 SFDVKD. CDR3 DNA sequence: TGTGCCACCAGTGATTTTCAGGGTAATCAGCCCCAGCATTTT. Amino acids: CATSDFQGNQPQHF.

The CDR3 DNA is TGTGCCAGCAGTTTGGTCGGACAGGGATTGGATGAGCAGTTCTTC. This codes for CASSLVGQGLDEQFF. This chain links TRBV28 with TRBJ2-1; TRBD1 matches at 8 bases. This CDR3 region has 15 residues. Germline assignment: CDR1 MDHEN and CDR2 SYDVKM. V was pared by 3 bases and J by 8 bases, with 9 bases of the junction left unmatched. Using reference TRBV28 and TRBJ2-1 for the parts outside the CDR3, the full variable domain is DVKVTQSSRYLVKRTGEKVFLECVQDMDHENMFWYRQDPGLGLRLIYFSYDVKMKEKGDIPEGYSVSREKKERFSLILESASTNQTSMYLCASSLVGQGLDEQFFGPGTRLTVL.

The chain links TRBV11-3 to TRBJ2-1; D is unclear. The CDR3 is 18 residues long. Germline V CDR1 and CDR2: SGHNT, YENEEA. Trimming stripped 1 base from V and 4 bases from J, with 20 bases between. The CDR3 coding sequence is TGTGCCAGCAGCTTAGGGCTTTCGGCGGCCACCATGTACAATGAGCAGTTCTTC. Protein: CASSLGLSAATMYNEQFF.

V is TRBV5-1 and J is TRBJ1-1, with TRBD1 matching over 7 bases. The CDR3 is 14 amino acids. With 4 bases clipped from V and 1 base from J, the junction kept 4 bases outside the gene matches. Germline CDR1 is SGHRS and CDR2 is YFSETQ. DNA of the CDR3: TGCGCCAGCAGCGCGGACAGGTCGAACACTGAAGCTTTCTTT. Translated: CASSADRSNTEAFF. The whole variable domain, filled in from reference TRBV5-1 and TRBJ1-1, reads KAGVTQTPRYLIKTRGQQVTLSCSPISGHRSVSWYQQTPGQGLQFLFEYFSETQRNKGNFPGRFSGRQFSNSRSEMNVSTLELGDSALYLCASSADRSNTEAFFGQGTRLTVV.

The chain carries TRBV7-2 and TRBJ1-5; 8 nucleotides match TRBD1. V trimming: 5 bases; J trimming: 5 bases; junction bases outside the gene matches: 11. The CDR3 length is 16 residues. Per the germline V gene, CDR1 is SGHTA and CDR2 is FQGNSA. Here the CDR3 DNA reads TGTGCCAGCAGCCTCAGGACAGGGAGGGGCGATCAGCCCCAGCATTTT. This codes for CASSLRTGRGDQPQHF.

The chain recombines TRBV27 with TRBJ1-4; the D gene is possibly TRBD1 (5 bases). This CDR3 is 15 amino acids long. Germline loops: CDR1 MNHEY, CDR2 SMNVEV (reference sequence). The V and J ends lost 6 bases and 1 base respectively, with 12 bases between them. The CDR3, as DNA: TGTGCCAGCAGCGATAGGGGTGTAACTAATGAAAAACTGTTTTTT. Its protein is CASSDRGVTNEKLFF.

J is TRBJ2-1 and V is TRBV2; a possible D gene is TRBD2 (6 bases). V lost 3 bases and J 6 bases, leaving 15 bases between the germline ends. This CDR3 has 15 amino acids. Germline V CDR1 and CDR2: SNHLY, FYNNEI. CDR3 residues: CASSEEGPAGNEQFF. CDR3 nucleotide sequence: TGTGCCAGCAGTGAGGAAGGACCAGCGGGCAATGAGCAGTTCTTC.

As DNA, the CDR3 is TGTGCCAGCAGTTTACCGGGAGCCGGGACAGGGGTCGGCTACACCTTC. It translates to CASSLPGAGTGVGYTF. This sequence joins TRBV28 and TRBJ1-2, with 10 nucleotides matching TRBD1. The CDR3 consists of 16 residues. Germline trimming cut 2 bases from V and 8 bases from J; bases unmatched to any gene: 11. The germline gives CDR1 MDHEN, CDR2 SYDVKM.

The chain combines TRBV2 with TRBJ2-7; the match to TRBD1 covers 7 bases. The CDR3 runs 13 residues. Germline V gene sequence: CDR1 SNHLY, CDR2 FYNNEI. V was pared by 11 bases and J by 3 bases, with 10 bases of the junction left unmatched. The CDR3 protein is CALLDRENYEQYF. The CDR3, as DNA: TGTGCCCTGCTAGACAGGGAGAACTACGAGCAGTACTTC. The full variable domain, rest sourced from reference TRBV2 and TRBJ2-7, is EPEVTQTPSHQVTQMGQEVILRCVPISNHLYFYWYRQILGQKVEFLVSFYNNEISEKSEIFDDQFSVERPDGSNFTLKIRSTKLEDSAMYFCALLDRENYEQYFGPGTRLTVT.

The gene calls are TRBV15 and TRBJ2-2, with D maybe TRBD1 (6 bases). The V gene's germline CDR1 is LNHNV and CDR2 YYDKDF (reference sequence). V lost 1 base, J lost 3 bases, and 18 bases lay in between. This CDR3 region has 18 residues. CDR3: CATSRAWGRGRDTGELFF. The CDR3 coding sequence is TGTGCCACCAGCAGAGCCTGGGGAAGGGGGAGAGACACCGGGGAGCTGTTTTTT.

The chain uses TRBV2 and TRBJ1-1, with D maybe TRBD1 (5 bases). The CDR3 covers 13 residues. The germline CDR1 and CDR2 sequences are SNHLY and FYNNEI. V shed 8 bases and J shed 1 base, with 11 bases lying between them. In DNA, the CDR3 is TGTGCCAGCGCTCTCCAGGGGAACACTGAAGCTTTCTTT. This translates into CASALQGNTEAFF.